The 17 T cell receptor beta chains below come from one sample, sequenced in a study of OX40 agonist ivuxolimab in advanced cancers. Sequencing used immunoSEQ multiplex PCR; TCRdb keeps in-frame clones, though not all of them. The data show roughly 41,000 clones, around nine tenths seen once. This material consisted of CD4+ or CD8+ T cells sorted from blood, taken in a trial of the OX40 agonist ivuxolimab. Source of these receptors: an adult with an advanced solid tumor such as melanoma, head and neck, liver or kidney cancer.

The chain joins TRBV15 to TRBJ1-2; D might be TRBD1 (6 bases). The ends were cut back, 4 bases at V and 8 bases at J, with 11 bases in the middle. This CDR3 region has 12 residues. In germline, CDR1 is LNHNV, CDR2 YYDKDF (reference sequence). The CDR3 coding sequence is TGTGCCACCAGCATAGGGACAAGCGGCTACACCTTC. Its translation: CATSIGTSGYTF.

In regard to this clone: At one boundary the junction diverges from the germline segment, which might be a read error. This chain joins TRBV5-6 and TRBJ2-5; D possibly corresponds to TRBD1 (5 bases). The CDR3 is 14 residues long. The V gene's germline CDR1 is SGHDT and CDR2 YYEEEE. CDR3 nucleotide sequence: TGTGCGAGCATAGGGGTCATCGACCAAGAGACCCAGTACTTC. Translation: CASIGVIDQETQYF.

The chain employs TRBV7-6 and TRBJ2-7, with D possibly matching TRBD2 (6 bases). The ends were cut back, 5 bases at V and 0 bases at J, with 11 bases in the middle. The CDR3 runs 14 residues. Germline CDR1 is SGHVS and CDR2 is FNYEAQ. The CDR3: CASSPLATSYEQYF. The CDR3 DNA follows: TGTGCCAGCAGCCCCCTAGCGACCTCCTACGAGCAGTACTTC.

This rearrangement joins TRBV7-9 to TRBJ1-2, with D maybe TRBD1 (6 bases). The germline CDR1 and CDR2 sequences are SEHNR and FQNEAQ (reference sequence). V lost 5 bases, J lost 2 bases, and 15 bases lay in between. This CDR3 has 15 residues. CDR3 sequence reads: CASSPNRVENYGYTF. In DNA form, the CDR3 reads TGTGCCAGCAGCCCCAACAGGGTAGAGAACTATGGCTACACCTTC.

This clone has just one count. The chain joins TRBV4-1 to TRBJ1-1, with no clear D. This CDR3 has 15 amino acids. V was cut by 0 bases and J by 5 bases, with 13 bases left in between. Germline CDR1 MGHRA, CDR2 YSYEKL. In DNA form, the CDR3 reads TGCGCCAGCAGCCAAGATCGGACCGCATGGACTGAAGCTTTCTTT. It codes for CASSQDRTAWTEAFF.

The CDR3 bases are TGTGCCAGCAGCGTAGGAGACTACTCCTACGAGCAGTACTTC. Translating it yields CASSVGDYSYEQYF. The genes are TRBV9 and TRBJ2-7, with D possibly being TRBD2 (5 bases). The CDR3 spans 14 residues. The germline V gene encodes CDR1 SGDLS and CDR2 YYNGEE. V was pared by 0 bases and J by 0 bases, with 7 bases between.

J is TRBJ2-1 and V is TRBV28, with D possibly being TRBD2 (5 bases). This CDR3 region has 11 residues. Germline CDR1 reads MDHEN; CDR2 reads SYDVKM. The V gene lost 2 bases and the J gene lost 10 bases, with 6 bases spanning the gap. The CDR3 nucleotides read TGTGCCAGCAGTTTAACGGGGGAGCAGTTCTTC. This translates into CASSLTGEQFF.

The V and J genes are TRBV5-6 and TRBJ2-1; 8 bases are a match to TRBD2. This CDR3 has 16 amino acids. With V trimmed by 3 bases and J by 9 bases, 14 bases remained unmatched. Germline CDR1 SGHDT, CDR2 YYEEEE. The CDR3 DNA follows: TGTGCCAGCAGCTATATGGGACTAGTGGGGGGGCGTGAGCAGTTCTTC. It yields the protein CASSYMGLVGGREQFF.

The chain uses TRBV19 and TRBJ2-1; D unresolved. CDR3 length: 12 amino acids. Germline assignment: CDR1 LNHDA and CDR2 SQIVND (reference sequence). V lost 7 bases and J lost 4, with 8 bases in between. This CDR3 is CASKSGYNEQFF. The CDR3 DNA reads as TGTGCCAGTAAATCCGGATACAATGAGCAGTTCTTC. The entire variable domain, with the rest obtained from reference TRBV19 and TRBJ2-1, is as follows: DGGITQSPKYLFRKEGQNVTLSCEQNLNHDAMYWYRQDPGQGLRLIYYSQIVNDFQKGDIAEGYSVSREKKESFPLTVTSAQKNPTAFYLCASKSGYNEQFFGPGTRLTVL.

The chain uses TRBV27 and TRBJ1-1; D might be TRBD1 (6 bases). The CDR3 sequence is 13 residues long. Germline CDR1 and CDR2: MNHEY and SMNVEV (reference sequence). V shed 1 base and J shed 4 bases, with 7 bases lying between them. This CDR3 is CASSLWGPTEAFF. The CDR3 DNA is TGTGCCAGCAGTTTATGGGGGCCCACTGAAGCTTTCTTT.

The rearrangement links TRBV14 to TRBJ1-2, with D hard to call. Germline assignment: CDR1 SGHDN and CDR2 FVKESK. The CDR3 extends over 16 amino acids. Trimming took off 2 bases at V and 9 bases at J, with 22 bases between the two ends. The CDR3 spells CASSQPKGRSEVSYTF. The CDR3 DNA follows: TGTGCCAGCAGCCAACCGAAGGGCAGGTCGGAGGTTAGCTACACCTTC. The full variable domain, with the rest looked up from reference TRBV14 and TRBJ1-2, is EAGVTQFPSHSVIEKGQTVTLRCDPISGHDNLYWYRRVMGKEIKFLLHFVKESKQDESGMPNNRFLAERTGGTYSTLKVQPAELEDSGVYFCASSQPKGRSEVSYTFGSGTRLTVV.

The chain combines TRBV6-5 with TRBJ2-3; the D gene is possibly TRBD2 (5 bases). Looked up from germline, CDR1 is MNHEY and CDR2 is SVGAGI. V lost 5 bases and J 14 bases, leaving 17 bases between the germline ends. CDR3 length equals 12 residues. The CDR3 DNA is TGTGCCAGCAGTACCTCCGGGGTCGGCGTGTATTTT. Translation gives CASSTSGVGVYF.

The chain joins TRBV9 to TRBJ1-5; D might be TRBD1 (5 bases). The CDR3 covers 14 residues. Trimming took 4 bases from V and 4 from J, leaving 12 bases between them. Germline V gene lookup returns CDR1 SGDLS and CDR2 YYNGEE. CDR3 nucleotides: TGTGCCAGCAGCCCCGCGGGGGGAAATCAGCCCCAGCATTTT. Protein: CASSPAGGNQPQHF.

V is TRBV6-5 and J is TRBJ2-1; 10 nucleotides align to TRBD2. Per germline, CDR1 MNHEY and CDR2 SVGAGI. The V gene end was trimmed by 2 bases and the J gene end by 5 bases; junction bases not matched to a gene: 6. The CDR3 extends over 16 amino acids. Here the CDR3 DNA reads TGTGCCAGCAGTTACGGGGAGCGGGGGGGCCACAATGAGCAGTTCTTC. Translation gives CASSYGERGGHNEQFF.

This clone occurred a few times. This chain links TRBV9 with TRBJ2-1; no clear D. V was trimmed by 0 bases and J by 5 bases, leaving 3 bases between them. The CDR3 sequence is 12 residues long. The V gene's germline CDR1 is SGDLS and CDR2 YYNGEE. DNA of the CDR3: TGTGCCAGCAGCGTAGCGCACAATGAGCAGTTCTTC. It yields the protein CASSVAHNEQFF.

The chain has TRBV19 and TRBJ1-6, with D unresolved. The germline gives CDR1 LNHDA, CDR2 SQIVND (reference sequence). The CDR3 length is 15 residues. The ends were cut back, 1 base at V and 7 bases at J, with 11 bases in the middle. CDR3 in DNA: TGTGCCAGTAGTATAGCGGCAGGTGGGAATTCACCCCTCCACTTT. Translating it yields CASSIAAGGNSPLHF. Using reference TRBV19 and TRBJ1-6 for the parts outside the CDR3, the full variable domain is DGGITQSPKYLFRKEGQNVTLSCEQNLNHDAMYWYRQDPGQGLRLIYYSQIVNDFQKGDIAEGYSVSREKKESFPLTVTSAQKNPTAFYLCASSIAAGGNSPLHFGNGTRLTVT.

The table lists this clone with a count of one. The chain recombines TRBV6-5 with TRBJ2-7, with D maybe TRBD1 (6 bases). With 7 bases removed from V and 3 bases from J, the gap between germline ends came to 13 bases. Germline CDR1 and CDR2: MNHEY and SVGAGI. The CDR3 contains 13 residues. CDR3: CASMGAPVYEQYF. DNA of the CDR3: TGTGCCAGCATGGGGGCACCAGTCTACGAGCAGTACTTC.